This T cell receptor beta chain was obtained from a study of T cell changes during pregnancy in multiple sclerosis. Generated by immunoSEQ multiplex PCR, the TCRdb table keeps only in-frame clones and is missing some. The sample records 60,000 or so clones, around 89% being singletons. With 1 base removed from V and 8 bases from J, the gap between germline ends came to 11 bases. Germline CDR1 and CDR2: SQVTM and ANQGSEA. The CDR3 spans 13 residues. This clonotype originated in a female donor in good health, enrolled as a control in a pregnancy study. The J gene is TRBJ1-4, the V gene TRBV29-1, with D possibly being TRBD1 (6 bases). Sequencing was performed on peripheral blood, taken in the first trimester of pregnancy. CDR3 residues: CSVEAQGREKLFF. DNA of the CDR3: TGCAGCGTTGAAGCACAGGGTAGGGAAAAACTGTTTTTT. Filled out from reference TRBV29-1 and TRBJ1-4, the complete variable domain reads SAVISQKPSRDICQRGTSLTIQCQVDSQVTMMFWYRQQPGQSLTLIATANQGSEATYESGFVIDKFPISRPNLTFSTLTVSNMSPEDSSIYLCSVEAQGREKLFFGSGTQLSVL.